This TCR beta chain was captured by sequencing in a study of blood T cells in healthy people across ages. This clonotype was picked up a small number of times. Its antigen remains unknown. Germline lookup yields CDR1 ENHRY and CDR2 SYGVKD. This CDR3 has 13 residues. Between the trimmed V and J ends, which lost 6 bases and 1 base, there was a span of 9 bases. Study observations and caveats: A greater number of naive CD4+ cells and higher diversity distinguished long-lived donors from aged donors.

Using a J-beta primer mix together with a sample-barcoded 5' primer, a second PCR was run for roughly 6 to 11 cycles. TCRdb re-called the 5' RACE reads through MiXCR, storing one row per CDR3 protein. The sample records over a million distinct CDR3 sequences, 40% to 55% being singletons. The TCR was taken from a woman aged 60-75 years in good health. The rearrangement joins TRBV10-3 to TRBJ2-5; D unresolved. Sequences were obtained from blood. CDR3 residues: CAISSASQETQYF. The CDR3 DNA reads as TGTGCCATCAGCAGCGCTAGCCAAGAGACCCAGTACTTC.